These 12 T cell receptor beta chains share one sample of origin, sequenced in a study of T cell responses to AZD1222 COVID-19 vaccine. Repertoires were generated with immunoSEQ multiplex PCR, while TCRdb's copy carries only in-frame clones and drops some. The sample has about 120,000 clones; approximately 88% are singletons. Sequenced here: peripheral blood, sampled on day 0 of AZD1222 vaccination. All receptors derive from an adult in good health.

The V gene is TRBV18, the J gene TRBJ1-2; 10 nucleotides align to TRBD1. J lost 8 bases, V lost 3 bases, and 12 bases had no gene match. Germline CDR1 reads KGHSH; CDR2 reads LQKENI. The CDR3 consists of 16 residues. The CDR3, as DNA: TGTGCCAGCTCACCTAAGACAGGGGGCGCTTATGACGGCTACACCTTC. It specifies CASSPKTGGAYDGYTF.

As to this clone: Other DNA variants within this sample encode the same CDR3. The V gene is TRBV18, the J gene TRBJ2-3, with unresolved D. V dropped 1 base and J dropped 3 bases, with 5 bases sitting between them. This CDR3 region has 13 residues. The germline CDR1 and CDR2 sequences are KGHSH and LQKENI. CDR3 DNA: TGTGCCAGCTCACCACGGAGAACAGATACGCAGTATTTT. Translating it yields CASSPRRTDTQYF.

V is TRBV15 and J is TRBJ1-1; a weak D match, TRBD1 (5 bases). The CDR3 has 15 amino acids. The V gene's germline CDR1 is LNHNV and CDR2 YYDKDF (reference sequence). Trimming removed 0 bases at V and 5 bases at J, with 13 bases between. The CDR3 protein is CATSRDSQGWTEAFF. The CDR3 nucleotides are TGTGCCACCAGCAGAGATTCTCAGGGTTGGACTGAAGCTTTCTTT.

The rearrangement uses TRBV15 and TRBJ1-2; 10 bases are shared with TRBD1. The V gene's germline CDR1 is LNHNV and CDR2 YYDKDF (reference sequence). V dropped 4 bases and J dropped 3; count of bases not matched to a gene: 8. This CDR3 has 16 amino acids. CDR3 protein: CATSTDRGLSYYGYTF. DNA of the CDR3: TGTGCCACCAGCACTGACAGGGGGCTCTCTTACTATGGCTACACCTTC.

This clone was seen a single time. The V call is TRBV5-1, the J call TRBJ1-6; D uncertain. Germline assignment: CDR1 SGHRS and CDR2 YFSETQ. CDR3 length: 13 amino acids. V was trimmed by 0 bases and J by 8 bases, leaving 6 bases between them. For the CDR3, the DNA is TGCGCCAGCAGCTTGGAGTCAGATTCACCCCTCCACTTT. This codes for CASSLESDSPLHF.

V and J are TRBV6-5 and TRBJ2-5; 10 bases agree with TRBD2. V lost 6 bases and J lost 4; bases outside the gene matches: 5. CDR1 MNHEY and CDR2 SVGAGI come from the germline V gene. The CDR3 is 14 amino acids. The CDR3 DNA is TGTGCCAGCAGAGCTCTAGCGGGGGTAGAGACCCAGTACTTC. It is translated as CASRALAGVETQYF.

The genes are TRBV19 and TRBJ1-2; a weak D match, TRBD1 (6 bases). This CDR3 spans 15 amino acids. Germline-derived CDR1 and CDR2 are LNHDA and SQIVND (reference sequence). The V gene lost 2 bases and the J gene lost 8 bases, with 18 bases spanning the gap. In DNA form, the CDR3 reads TGTGCCAGTAGTATAAGTCGAACAGGGCCCTACGGCTACACCTTC. It yields the protein CASSISRTGPYGYTF.

The V call is TRBV2, the J call TRBJ2-1; 10 bases agree with TRBD1. Germline V gene data show CDR1 as SNHLY and CDR2 as FYNNEI. The CDR3 consists of 18 residues. The V segment lost 0 bases and the J segment 7 bases; nucleotides outside the gene matches: 12. CDR3 sequence (DNA): TGTGCCAGCAGTGAAGCGCTTCCTGGGACAGGGGAAAGAAATGAGCAGTTCTTC. This gives the protein CASSEALPGTGERNEQFF. The complete variable domain, with remaining parts taken from reference TRBV2 and TRBJ2-1, reads EPEVTQTPSHQVTQMGQEVILRCVPISNHLYFYWYRQILGQKVEFLVSFYNNEISEKSEIFDDQFSVERPDGSNFTLKIRSTKLEDSAMYFCASSEALPGTGERNEQFFGPGTRLTVL.

V gene TRBV5-6 combines with J gene TRBJ1-5; D gene unclear. V lost 5 bases and J lost 2, with 11 bases in between. Germline loops: CDR1 SGHDT, CDR2 YYEEEE. The CDR3 has 14 amino acids. The CDR3 protein is CASRKNGGNQPQHF. CDR3 bases: TGTGCCAGCAGAAAGAATGGGGGCAATCAGCCCCAGCATTTT.

The chain employs TRBV4-2 and TRBJ2-7; tentatively, D is TRBD1 (7 bases). V was pared by 6 bases and J by 0 bases, with 27 bases between. This CDR3 comprises 19 residues. Germline lookup yields CDR1 LGHNA and CDR2 YNFKEQ. The CDR3 is CASSHPGGTARLISYEQYF. The CDR3 nucleotides are TGTGCCAGCAGTCACCCCGGAGGGACAGCCCGTTTGATCTCCTACGAGCAGTACTTC.

This chain connects TRBV7-9 to TRBJ1-2; a weak D match, TRBD1 (5 bases). This CDR3 comprises 15 residues. Germline CDR1 SEHNR, CDR2 FQNEAQ (reference sequence). The V end was cut by 4 bases, the J end by 3 bases, with 15 bases between. CDR3 nucleotide sequence: TGTGCCAGCAGCTCCGGGACGCCGCGGGACTATGGCTACACCTTC. It translates to CASSSGTPRDYGYTF.

The gene calls are TRBV11-2 and TRBJ2-2; possible D gene TRBD2, 6 bases. The V end lost 7 bases, the J end lost 1 base, and 13 bases lay between the germline ends. This CDR3 comprises 15 residues. CDR1 and CDR2 from the germline V gene are SGHAT and FQNNGV. DNA of the CDR3: TGTGCCAGCACCCGGAGGGCAGGGAACACCGGGGAGCTGTTTTTT. Residues: CASTRRAGNTGELFF. Variable domain in full (rest from reference TRBV11-2 and TRBJ2-2): EAGVAQSPRYKIIEKRQSVAFWCNPISGHATLYWYQQILGQGPKLLIQFQNNGVVDDSQLPKDRFSAERLKGVDSTLKIQPAKLEDSAVYLCASTRRAGNTGELFFGEGSRLTVL.